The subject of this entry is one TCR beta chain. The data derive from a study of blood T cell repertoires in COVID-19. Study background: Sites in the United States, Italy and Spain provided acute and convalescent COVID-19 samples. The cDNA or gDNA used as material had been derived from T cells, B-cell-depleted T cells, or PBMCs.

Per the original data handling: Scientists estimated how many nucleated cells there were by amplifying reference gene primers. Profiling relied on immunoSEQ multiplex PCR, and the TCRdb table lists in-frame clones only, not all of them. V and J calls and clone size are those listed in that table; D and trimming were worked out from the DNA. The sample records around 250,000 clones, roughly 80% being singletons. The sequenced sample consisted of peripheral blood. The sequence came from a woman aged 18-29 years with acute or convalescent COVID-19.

The CDR3 nucleotides read TGTGCCAGCAGCTTAGACGGTGAGCAGTTCTTC. It is translated as CASSLDGEQFF. This rearrangement joins TRBV7-9 to TRBJ2-1, with D unclear. This CDR3 is built from 11 residues. CDR1 is SEHNR and CDR2 is FQNEAQ in the germline V gene (reference sequence). V lost 1 base, J lost 9 bases, and 4 bases lay in between.